Below are 16 T cell receptor beta chains sequenced from a single sample in a study of blood T cell repertoires in COVID-19. Some clones are missing from TCRdb's copy, which holds only in-frame ones; the method was immunoSEQ multiplex PCR. The sample lists just over 300,000 clones, approximately 90% occurring once. The material sequenced was PBMCs or T cells enriched from blood (not recorded which). These receptors all stem from a woman aged 40 to 55 who had recovered from COVID-19.

The chain employs TRBV10-3 and TRBJ2-1, with TRBD2 matching 7 bases. CDR3 length equals 14 residues. The germline V gene has CDR1 ENHRY and CDR2 SYGVKD. V trimming: 5 bases; J trimming: 12 bases; junction bases outside the gene matches: 13. CDR3 in amino acids: CAISISGNEERQFF. The DNA of the CDR3 is TGTGCCATCAGTATCAGCGGGAATGAGGAGAGGCAGTTCTTC.

The chain's CDR3 is CASSVFGQGAEGYTF. The CDR3, as DNA: TGTGCCAGCAGTGTCTTCGGACAGGGGGCAGAAGGCTACACCTTC. The rearrangement joins TRBV25-1 to TRBJ1-2; 11 bases line up with TRBD1. The length of the CDR3 is 15 residues. CDR1 is MGHDK, CDR2 SYGVNS, per germline. Trimming cost V 4 bases and J 8 bases; bases outside gene matches: 9.

The chain combines TRBV2 with TRBJ2-5; maybe TRBD2 (6 bases). Germline values: CDR1 SNHLY, CDR2 FYNNEI. V dropped 3 bases and J dropped 4 bases, with 12 bases sitting between them. The CDR3 runs 14 residues. The DNA for the CDR3 is TGTGCCAGCAGTGAGATGGGGGGACGAGAGACCCAGTACTTC. It codes for CASSEMGGRETQYF.

The V gene is TRBV7-3, the J gene TRBJ2-3; 9 bases line up with TRBD2. The V gene's germline CDR1 is SGHTA and CDR2 FQGTGA. This CDR3 is built from 16 residues. Germline trimming cut 2 bases from V and 6 bases from J; bases unmatched to any gene: 9. CDR3 in amino acids: CASSLRPAGGQDTQYF. CDR3 coding DNA: TGTGCCAGCAGCTTACGCCCAGCGGGAGGTCAGGATACGCAGTATTTT.

The J gene is TRBJ2-5, the V gene TRBV7-6, with 10 bases identical to TRBD2. The germline V gene has CDR1 SGHVS and CDR2 FNYEAQ. V trimming: 5 bases; J trimming: 1 base; junction bases outside the gene matches: 10. The CDR3 contains 17 residues. The CDR3 reads CASSTTPSGGIQETQYF. The CDR3 coding sequence is TGTGCCAGCAGCACCACACCTAGCGGGGGCATCCAAGAGACCCAGTACTTC. The full variable domain, completed using reference TRBV7-6 and TRBJ2-5, is GAGVSQSPRYKVTKRGQDVALRCDPISGHVSLYWYRQALGQGPEFLTYFNYEAQQDKSGLPNDRFSAERPEGSISTLTIQRTEQRDSAMYRCASSTTPSGGIQETQYFGPGTRLLVL.

V is TRBV5-1 and J is TRBJ1-5; no firm D call. Germline V gene sequence: CDR1 SGHRS, CDR2 YFSETQ. The V end was cut by 0 bases, the J end by 6 bases, with 13 bases between. The CDR3 length is 15 residues. The CDR3 DNA follows: TGCGCCAGCAGCTTGGCCGGGAGGGAAGGTCAGCCCCAGCATTTT. This sequence encodes CASSLAGREGQPQHF. The full variable domain, completed using reference TRBV5-1 and TRBJ1-5, is KAGVTQTPRYLIKTRGQQVTLSCSPISGHRSVSWYQQTPGQGLQFLFEYFSETQRNKGNFPGRFSGRQFSNSRSEMNVSTLELGDSALYLCASSLAGREGQPQHFGDGTRLSIL.

The chain links TRBV7-2 to TRBJ1-2; D is unclear. The CDR3 length is 12 residues. Germline assignment: CDR1 SGHTA and CDR2 FQGNSA. Deletions cut 2 bases from V and 3 bases from J, with 4 bases between. CDR3 nucleotide sequence: TGTGCCAGCAGCTTAACATACTATGGCTACACCTTC. It is translated as CASSLTYYGYTF.

The gene calls are TRBV11-3 and TRBJ1-3; D gene uncertain. CDR3 length: 16 amino acids. CDR1 SGHNT and CDR2 YENEEA come from the germline V gene. Trimming removed 1 base at V and 0 bases at J, with 10 bases between. CDR3 protein: CASSLAQRSSGNTIYF. The CDR3 region has the DNA TGTGCCAGCAGCTTAGCACAGCGGAGCTCTGGAAACACCATATATTTT.

Written as DNA, the CDR3 is TGTGCCAGCAGTGACTCGACAGGTACTGAAGCTTTCTTT. Encoded protein: CASSDSTGTEAFF. The chain joins TRBV6-4 to TRBJ1-1; weak D call: TRBD1 (6 bases). Germline CDR1 MRHNA, CDR2 SNTAGT. V was pared by 0 bases and J by 5 bases, with 7 bases between. This CDR3 has 13 amino acids.

The chain couples TRBV11-3 to TRBJ2-7, with unresolved D. Germline V gene sequence: CDR1 SGHNT, CDR2 YENEEA. V lost 2 bases and J 6 bases, leaving 8 bases between the germline ends. This CDR3 has 12 amino acids. CDR3 sequence: CASSLNTVEQYF. The CDR3 coding sequence is TGTGCCAGCAGCTTAAATACGGTCGAGCAGTACTTC.

The rearrangement joins TRBV7-2 to TRBJ2-1; TRBD2 agrees at 11 bases. The junction had 16 bases not matched to a gene; V was cut back by 5 bases and J by 13 bases. The CDR3 has 16 amino acids. Looked up from germline, CDR1 is SGHTA and CDR2 is FQGNSA. The CDR3 nucleotides are TGTGCCAGCAGCCCCCGGTCCGGGACTAGCGGCTATGGTCAGTTCTTC. Translated, it gives CASSPRSGTSGYGQFF. Complete variable domain (other parts from reference TRBV7-2 and TRBJ2-1): GAGVSQSPSNKVTEKGKDVELRCDPISGHTALYWYRQSLGQGLEFLIYFQGNSAPDKSGLPSDRFSAERTGGSVSTLTIQRTQQEDSAVYLCASSPRSGTSGYGQFFGPGTRLTVL.

The V call is TRBV6-1, the J call TRBJ2-3; 9 nucleotides match TRBD2. This CDR3 spans 13 amino acids. The trim removed 10 bases at V and 2 bases at J, leaving 4 bases unmatched. Germline V gene sequence: CDR1 MNHNS, CDR2 SASEGT. The CDR3 protein is CAIRTSATDTQYF. CDR3 sequence (DNA): TGTGCCATACGGACTAGCGCCACAGATACGCAGTATTTT.

This clone appeared a few times. V gene TRBV2 combines with J gene TRBJ1-6; TRBD1 matches at 8 bases. The CDR3 totals 17 residues. Trimming at V came to 4 bases and at J to 7 bases, leaving 12 bases not matched to a gene. Germline CDR1 SNHLY, CDR2 FYNNEI. The CDR3 loop is CASSVVTGGRPNSPLHF. The CDR3 nucleotides read TGTGCCAGCAGTGTTGTAACAGGGGGGCGGCCGAATTCACCCCTCCACTTT.

The chain has TRBV30 and TRBJ2-7; D ambiguous. The CDR3 runs 11 residues. Per the germline V gene, CDR1 is GTSNPN and CDR2 is SVGIG (reference sequence). Trimming took off 5 bases at V and 3 bases at J, with 8 bases between the two ends. The CDR3: CAWGGVYEQYF. DNA of the CDR3: TGTGCCTGGGGCGGAGTCTACGAGCAGTACTTC.

The CDR3 reads CASSHRQDPYEQYF. CDR3 DNA sequence: TGTGCCAGCAGCCACCGACAGGATCCCTACGAGCAGTACTTC. V and J are TRBV5-4 and TRBJ2-7, with D tentatively TRBD1 (6 bases). From germline, CDR1 is SGHNT and CDR2 YYREEE (reference sequence). V dropped 4 bases and J dropped 2 bases, with 13 bases sitting between them. CDR3 length: 14 residues.

The V call is TRBV7-9, the J call TRBJ2-3; D is ambiguous. Germline V gives CDR1 SEHNR, CDR2 FQNEAQ (reference sequence). Trimming removed 1 base at V and 1 base at J, with 9 bases between. This CDR3 comprises 15 residues. The chain's CDR3 is CASSLGGDGTDTQYF. CDR3 nucleotide sequence: TGTGCCAGCAGCTTAGGCGGAGACGGCACAGATACGCAGTATTTT.